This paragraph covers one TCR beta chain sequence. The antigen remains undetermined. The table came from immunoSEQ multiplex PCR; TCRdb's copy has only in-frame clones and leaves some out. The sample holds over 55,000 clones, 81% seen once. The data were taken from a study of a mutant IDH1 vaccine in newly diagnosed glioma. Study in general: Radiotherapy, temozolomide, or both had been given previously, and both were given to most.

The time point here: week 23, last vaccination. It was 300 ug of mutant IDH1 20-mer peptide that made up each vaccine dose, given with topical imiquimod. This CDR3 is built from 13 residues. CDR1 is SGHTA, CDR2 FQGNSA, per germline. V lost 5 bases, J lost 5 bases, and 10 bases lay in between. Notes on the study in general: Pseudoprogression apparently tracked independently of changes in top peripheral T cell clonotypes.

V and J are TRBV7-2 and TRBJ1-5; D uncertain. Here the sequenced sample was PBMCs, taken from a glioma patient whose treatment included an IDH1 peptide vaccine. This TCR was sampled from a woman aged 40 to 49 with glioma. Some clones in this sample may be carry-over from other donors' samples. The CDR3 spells CASSRGTDQPQHF. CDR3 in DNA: TGTGCCAGCAGCCGCGGTACGGATCAGCCCCAGCATTTT. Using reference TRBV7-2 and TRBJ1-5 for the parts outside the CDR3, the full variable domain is GAGVSQSPSNKVTEKGKDVELRCDPISGHTALYWYRQSLGQGLEFLIYFQGNSAPDKSGLPSDRFSAERTGGSVSTLTIQRTQQEDSAVYLCASSRGTDQPQHFGDGTRLSIL.